Listed here are 16 T cell receptor beta chains from one sample, sequenced in a study of T cells in Graves' hyperthyroidism and ophthalmopathy. TCR beta CDR3 region amplification was performed from RNA transcripts. First-round RT-PCR targeting the TCR CDR3 was performed with the HTBI primer set. MiXCR, run by TCRdb on the multiplex PCR reads, gives a single entry per CDR3 protein. The data show about 690,000 distinct CDR3 sequences, with 15% to 20% seen just once and less than 20% held by the top ten. Sequencing input: blood. These receptors all come from a man aged 50 to 60 with Graves' hyperthyroidism.

This clonotype was seen at least ten times. The chain employs TRBV28 and TRBJ2-3; D call uncertain. The CDR3 has 13 residues. CDR1 is MDHEN and CDR2 is SYDVKM in the germline V gene. Between the trimmed V and J ends, which lost 10 bases and 2 bases, there was a span of 13 bases. The CDR3 coding sequence is TGTGCCACCACGGAAGCATCCACAGATACGCAGTATTTT. Its protein is CATTEASTDTQYF.

This clonotype was picked up a small number of times. The CDR3 DNA follows: TGTGCCTGGAGTGGAGGAGTAGGGGAAGTTGGCTACACCTTC. Protein product: CAWSGGVGEVGYTF. The chain carries TRBV30 and TRBJ1-2; D might be TRBD1 (5 bases). The CDR3 is 14 amino acids. Looked up from germline, CDR1 is GTSNPN and CDR2 is SVGIG (reference sequence). V was shortened by 1 base and J by 7 bases, with 16 bases between the two germline ends.

The V gene is TRBV20-1, the J gene TRBJ2-1; 8 positions agree with TRBD1. The CDR3 is 17 amino acids. Germline V gene sequence: CDR1 DFQATT, CDR2 SNEGSKA (reference sequence). Trimming at V came to 4 bases and at J to 6 bases, leaving 17 bases not matched to a gene. CDR3 loop: CSAISRTGRKRGNEQFF. The CDR3 DNA reads as TGCAGTGCTATAAGTAGGACAGGGAGAAAGAGGGGCAATGAGCAGTTCTTC.

This clonotype came up a few times. V and J are TRBV9 and TRBJ2-1, with 9 positions matching TRBD2. Trimming removed 3 bases from V and 8 bases from J; junction bases left unmatched: 6. The germline V gene encodes CDR1 SGDLS and CDR2 YYNGEE. The CDR3 extends over 14 amino acids. The CDR3 DNA follows: TGTGCCAGCAGCGATAGCGGGAGCGGAGATGAGCAGTTCTTC. This codes for CASSDSGSGDEQFF.

This clonotype was counted many times. The chain joins TRBV6-2 or TRBV6-3 to TRBJ2-7; 10 nucleotides agree with TRBD1. J gave up 4 bases and V 5 bases, and 8 bases lay outside the gene matches. The CDR3 is 15 residues long. Germline CDR1 reads MNHEY; CDR2 reads SVGEGT. The CDR3 loop reads CASSTGQGISYEQYF. The CDR3 DNA reads as TGTGCCAGCAGTACGGGACAGGGGATTTCTTACGAGCAGTACTTC.

This clonotype was seen repeatedly, ten times or more. The chain uses TRBV12-3 or TRBV12-4 and TRBJ2-7, with D tentatively TRBD1 (6 bases). The CDR3 is 15 amino acids. The V end was cut by 4 bases, the J end by 3 bases, with 16 bases between. DNA of the CDR3: TGTGCCAGCAGTTCCCTGAGGGGGACGAACTACGAGCAGTACTTC. Its protein product is CASSSLRGTNYEQYF.

A few counts support this clonotype. This chain links TRBV13 with TRBJ1-2, with 8 bases lining up with TRBD1. The CDR3 has 15 amino acids. CDR1 is PRHDT and CDR2 is FYEKMQ in the germline V gene (reference sequence). The junction had 9 bases not matched to a gene; V was cut back by 5 bases and J by 4 bases. The CDR3 nucleotides read TGTGCCAGCAGCCCCCCGCAGGGGGCCAGCTATGGCTACACCTTC. Amino acids: CASSPPQGASYGYTF.

This clonotype turned up a few times. This rearrangement joins TRBV7-6 to TRBJ1-4; D gene ambiguous. The germline gives CDR1 SGHVS, CDR2 FNYEAQ. The length of the CDR3 is 14 residues. V gave up 1 base and J gave up 6 bases, with 9 bases separating them. CDR3 nucleotide sequence: TGTGCCAGCAGCTTAGAGATAGGGTATGAAAAACTGTTTTTT. This translates into CASSLEIGYEKLFF.

This clonotype has more than one count but fewer than ten. The rearrangement uses TRBV14 and TRBJ2-1; D ambiguous. The CDR3 length is 15 residues. Deletions cut 3 bases from V and 2 bases from J, with 11 bases between. CDR1 SGHDN and CDR2 FVKESK come from the germline V gene. CDR3 in DNA: TGTGCCAGCAGCCATACTCCCAGCACCTACAATGAGCAGTTCTTC. It is translated as CASSHTPSTYNEQFF.

This clonotype was detected ten times or more. The chain is built from TRBV19 and TRBJ1-1; 10 bases agree with TRBD1. The germline V gene encodes CDR1 LNHDA and CDR2 SQIVND (reference sequence). Trimming at V came to 5 bases and at J to 0 bases, leaving 12 bases not matched to a gene. The CDR3 covers 18 residues. The chain's CDR3 is CASSVYWTTGGMNTEAFF. DNA for the CDR3: TGTGCCAGTAGTGTCTATTGGACGACAGGGGGCATGAACACTGAAGCTTTCTTT.

This clonotype was observed at least ten times. The rearrangement links TRBV30 to TRBJ2-2; tentative D call: TRBD2 (6 bases). This CDR3 region has 13 residues. The V gene lost 0 bases and the J gene lost 13 bases, with 15 bases spanning the gap. The V gene's germline CDR1 is GTSNPN and CDR2 SVGIG (reference sequence). The CDR3 loop reads CAWSVRVEGGLFF. The DNA of the CDR3 is TGTGCCTGGAGTGTACGGGTGGAGGGTGGGCTGTTTTTT.

The rearrangement uses TRBV6-2 or TRBV6-3 and TRBJ2-7; maybe TRBD1 (5 bases). V lost 5 bases and J lost 6, with 11 bases in between. The CDR3 spans 12 residues. Germline CDR1 reads MNHEY; CDR2 reads SVGEGT. The CDR3 is CASSPGFFEQYF. CDR3 sequence (DNA): TGTGCCAGCAGTCCAGGGTTCTTCGAGCAGTACTTC.

The genes are TRBV29-1 and TRBJ2-1; D not resolved. Trimming stripped 4 bases from V and 0 bases from J, with 7 bases between. The germline CDR1 and CDR2 sequences are SQVTM and ANQGSEA. This CDR3 has 13 amino acids. The DNA of the CDR3 is TGCAGCGTTGGTCGACACTCCTACAATGAGCAGTTCTTC. Translation gives CSVGRHSYNEQFF.

Note on this clonotype: A much larger clone lies a single base off, so this may be a read error. As the CDR3 is not closed by the conserved phenylalanine or tryptophan, this likely results from a read error. The rearrangement joins TRBV30 to TRBJ2-1, with a tentative D call TRBD2 (6 bases). The V and J ends lost 7 bases and 4 bases respectively, with 11 bases between them. CDR1 is GTSNPN and CDR2 is SVGIG in the germline V gene (reference sequence). This CDR3 spans 12 amino acids. Here the CDR3 reads CAFGDFYNEQFY. The CDR3 DNA is TGTGCCTTTGGGGACTTTTACAATGAGCAGTTCTAC.

This clonotype was detected many times. The rearrangement joins TRBV24-1 to TRBJ2-7; D is possibly TRBD1 (6 bases). CDR1 and CDR2 from the germline V gene are KGHDR and SFDVKD. The CDR3 is 14 amino acids. V was shortened by 3 bases and J by 2 bases, with 10 bases between the two germline ends. In DNA form, the CDR3 reads TGTGCCACCAGTGATGGAGAGGGGGCCTACGAGCAGTACTTC. It translates to CATSDGEGAYEQYF.

Many counts were recorded for this clonotype. For the CDR3, the DNA is TGCAGCGTTGAAGGATATCGCAGCAACACTGAAGCTTTCTTT. Translating it yields CSVEGYRSNTEAFF. The chain employs TRBV29-1 and TRBJ1-1, with no clear D. Between the trimmed V and J ends, which lost 1 base and 2 bases, there was a span of 11 bases. The germline V gene encodes CDR1 SQVTM and CDR2 ANQGSEA. The CDR3 loop spans 14 amino acids.